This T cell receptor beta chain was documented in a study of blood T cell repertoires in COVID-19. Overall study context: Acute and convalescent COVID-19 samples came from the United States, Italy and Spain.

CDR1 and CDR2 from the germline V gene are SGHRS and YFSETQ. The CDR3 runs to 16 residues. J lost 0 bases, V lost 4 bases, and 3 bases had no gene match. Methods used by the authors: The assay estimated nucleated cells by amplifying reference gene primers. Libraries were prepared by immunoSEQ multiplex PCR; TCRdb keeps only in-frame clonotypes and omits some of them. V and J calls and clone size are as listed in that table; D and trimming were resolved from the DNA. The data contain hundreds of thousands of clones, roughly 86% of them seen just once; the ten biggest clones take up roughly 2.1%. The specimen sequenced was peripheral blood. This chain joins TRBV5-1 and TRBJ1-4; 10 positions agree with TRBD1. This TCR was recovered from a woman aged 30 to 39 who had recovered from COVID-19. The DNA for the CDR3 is TGCGCCAGCAGCCCAGGACAGGGGGCAACTAATGAAAAACTGTTTTTT. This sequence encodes CASSPGQGATNEKLFF.